The 20 T cell receptor beta chains below all came from one sample that was sequenced in a study of T cell responses to AZD1222 COVID-19 vaccine. This table comes from immunoSEQ multiplex PCR, and its TCRdb copy is limited to in-frame clones, with some not included. This table holds roughly 200,000 clones, just over 85% found once. The sample was peripheral blood, taken on day 0 of AZD1222 vaccination. The source is an adult in good health.

This chain connects TRBV3-1 (or the pseudogene TRBV3-2) to TRBJ2-7; possible D gene TRBD2, 6 bases. Trimming shortened V by 0 bases and J by 4 bases, and 13 bases separated the two germline ends. Germline V CDR1 and CDR2: LGHDT, YNNKEL (reference sequence). This CDR3 has 15 amino acids. The CDR3 loop is CASSQDPLAPYEQYF. DNA for the CDR3: TGTGCCAGCAGCCAAGATCCACTAGCACCTTACGAGCAGTACTTC.

The chain uses TRBV5-8 and TRBJ1-1, with 9 bases lining up with TRBD1. CDR1 and CDR2 from the germline V gene are SGHTS and YDEGEE. V lost 3 bases to trimming and J lost 5 bases; unmatched junction nucleotides: 8. The CDR3 consists of 15 residues. The CDR3 region is CASSSTRDRDTEAFF. CDR3 nucleotides: TGTGCCAGCAGCTCCACCCGGGACAGGGATACTGAAGCTTTCTTT.

The chain uses TRBV19 and TRBJ2-2; tentatively, D is TRBD2 (5 bases). Per the germline V gene, CDR1 is LNHDA and CDR2 is SQIVND (reference sequence). Deletions cut 5 bases from V and 8 bases from J, with 6 bases between. This CDR3 is built from 11 residues. CDR3 DNA sequence: TGTGCCAGTAGTTGGAGGGGGGAGCTGTTTTTT. This encodes CASSWRGELFF.

The chain uses TRBV13 and TRBJ1-1; unclear D gene. The V end was cut by 2 bases, the J end by 3 bases, with 19 bases between. Germline CDR1 and CDR2: PRHDT and FYEKMQ (reference sequence). CDR3 size: 17 residues. CDR3 residues: CASSLRAGVLIYTEAFF. The CDR3 coding sequence is TGTGCCAGCAGCTTAAGGGCCGGGGTTCTAATATACACTGAAGCTTTCTTT. The full variable domain, its missing parts supplied by reference TRBV13 and TRBJ1-1, is AAGVIQSPRHLIKEKRETATLKCYPIPRHDTVYWYQQGPGQDPQFLISFYEKMQSDKGSIPDRFSAQQFSDYHSELNMSSLELGDSALYFCASSLRAGVLIYTEAFFGQGTRLTVV.

The chain joins TRBV6-5 to TRBJ1-5; no definite D call. This CDR3 is 13 amino acids long. The V gene's germline CDR1 is MNHEY and CDR2 SVGAGI. V lost 2 bases and J 4 bases, leaving 6 bases between the germline ends. The CDR3 sequence: CASSYVPNQPQHF. In DNA, the CDR3 is TGTGCCAGCAGTTACGTCCCGAATCAGCCCCAGCATTTT.

The V and J genes are TRBV4-3 and TRBJ2-1, with TRBD1 matching over 9 bases. This CDR3 has 16 residues. The germline gives CDR1 LGHNA, CDR2 YSLEER. Germline trimming cut 4 bases from V and 4 bases from J; bases unmatched to any gene: 8. The CDR3 sequence is CASSPGPTGGYNEQFF. The CDR3 nucleotides are TGCGCCAGCAGCCCAGGGCCGACAGGGGGGTACAATGAGCAGTTCTTC.

This clone was found a few times. The chain employs TRBV4-1 and TRBJ1-6; D is uncertain. The CDR3 is 15 residues long. Germline CDR1 is MGHRA and CDR2 is YSYEKL. V was trimmed by 4 bases and J by 5 bases, leaving 12 bases between them. The DNA for the CDR3 is TGCGCCAGCAGCCCGGAGAGGGTTCATAATTCACCCCTCCACTTT. Protein product: CASSPERVHNSPLHF.

This clone was detected once. This chain connects TRBV6-1 to TRBJ2-7; D remains unclear. V dropped 1 base and J dropped 4 bases, with 8 bases sitting between them. The length of the CDR3 is 13 residues. Germline CDR1 and CDR2: MNHNS and SASEGT. CDR3 sequence: CASSEEGLYEQYF. The CDR3 nucleotides read TGTGCCAGCAGTGAAGAAGGCCTTTACGAGCAGTACTTC.

The gene calls are TRBV19 and TRBJ1-5, with D hard to call. From germline, CDR1 is LNHDA and CDR2 SQIVND (reference sequence). The CDR3 is 15 amino acids. V lost 2 bases to trimming and J lost 2 bases, with 10 bases between them. The CDR3 reads CASSISGLGNQPQHF. CDR3 nucleotide sequence: TGTGCCAGTAGTATATCAGGACTTGGCAATCAGCCCCAGCATTTT.

V is TRBV6-5 and J is TRBJ2-3; 8 bases fit TRBD2. Unmatched junction bases numbered 5, after V lost 10 bases and J lost 5 bases. The length of the CDR3 is 12 residues. Germline values: CDR1 MNHEY, CDR2 SVGAGI. CDR3 in DNA: TGTGCCACAGCGGGGGAGGAAGATACGCAGTATTTT. It codes for CATAGEEDTQYF.

The chain carries TRBV18 and TRBJ1-2; D is possibly TRBD1 (5 bases). In germline, CDR1 is KGHSH, CDR2 LQKENI. Deletions cut 2 bases from V and 1 base from J, with 14 bases between. The CDR3 has 16 residues. The CDR3: CASSPSRRDLNYGYTF. The DNA for the CDR3 is TGTGCCAGCTCACCATCTAGAAGGGACCTTAACTATGGCTACACCTTC.

This sequence joins TRBV28 and TRBJ1-5; D gene ambiguous. V shed 5 bases and J shed 8 bases, with 10 bases lying between them. The CDR3 is 12 amino acids. Per the germline V gene, CDR1 is MDHEN and CDR2 is SYDVKM. For the CDR3, the DNA is TGTGCCAGCAGTCCAAACCATGAGCCCCAGCATTTT. This gives the protein CASSPNHEPQHF.

V and J are TRBV18 and TRBJ2-7, with 9 bases that match TRBD1. The CDR3 is 14 amino acids. Trimming took 6 bases from V and 6 from J; bases not matched to a gene: 9. Germline CDR1 reads KGHSH; CDR2 reads LQKENI. The chain's CDR3 is CASSPDRGKGEQYF. CDR3 in DNA: TGTGCCAGCTCCCCGGACAGGGGAAAGGGCGAGCAGTACTTC.

The chain couples TRBV19 to TRBJ2-1, with D possibly TRBD1 on 6 matching bases. The CDR3 has 15 residues. Germline V gene sequence: CDR1 LNHDA, CDR2 SQIVND (reference sequence). Between the trimmed V and J ends, which lost 4 bases and 5 bases, there was a span of 15 bases. The CDR3 DNA reads as TGTGCCAGTAGTACGTTCGGTAGGGACAACAATGAGCAGTTCTTC. It codes for CASSTFGRDNNEQFF.

Only one count was recorded for this clone. Written as DNA, the CDR3 is TGTGCCAGCAGCTTGGCCGGACGCAATAATTCACCCCTCCACTTT. Protein: CASSLAGRNNSPLHF. The chain links TRBV5-4 to TRBJ1-6, with unresolved D. Germline values: CDR1 SGHNT, CDR2 YYREEE (reference sequence). V was pared by 0 bases and J by 5 bases, with 9 bases between. This CDR3 region has 15 residues.

The chain uses TRBV7-8 and TRBJ1-3, with D maybe TRBD1 (6 bases). The germline V gene encodes CDR1 SGHVS and CDR2 FQNEAQ. Trimming pared 8 bases from V and 1 base from J, leaving 21 bases between. This CDR3 has 17 residues. The CDR3 coding sequence is TGTGCCAGCGGCGGACAGCCGAGGAGGTGGTCTGGAAACACCATATATTTT. It is translated as CASGGQPRRWSGNTIYF.

The J gene is TRBJ2-3, the V gene TRBV9, with 11 bases lining up with TRBD1. Germline V lookup: CDR1 SGDLS, CDR2 YYNGEE. CDR3 length: 15 amino acids. Trimming removed 4 bases from V and 5 bases from J; junction bases left unmatched: 6. CDR3 nucleotide sequence: TGTGCCAGCAGCCAGGACAGGGGGCTTAAAGATACGCAGTATTTT. It translates to CASSQDRGLKDTQYF.

V is TRBV7-2 and J is TRBJ1-6, with 7 bases matching TRBD1. The germline V gene encodes CDR1 SGHTA and CDR2 FQGNSA. This CDR3 has 13 residues. V gave up 3 bases and J gave up 13 bases; unmatched junction bases: 6. The CDR3: CASSFTQGFPLHF. The CDR3 DNA sequence: TGTGCCAGCAGCTTTACACAGGGGTTTCCCCTCCACTTT.

This chain links TRBV6-4 with TRBJ2-1; 9 positions agree with TRBD2. This CDR3 is built from 16 residues. J gave up 5 bases and V 6 bases, and 11 bases lay outside the gene matches. CDR1 is MRHNA, CDR2 SNTAGT, per germline. CDR3 sequence (DNA): TGTGCCAGCAGCGCCCTGGCGGGGGGGAACCACAATGAGCAGTTCTTC. Its protein product is CASSALAGGNHNEQFF.

J is TRBJ1-1 and V is TRBV5-4; D not certain. The CDR3 has 11 amino acids. Germline loops: CDR1 SGHNT, CDR2 YYREEE (reference sequence). Deletions cut 5 bases from V and 4 bases from J, with 6 bases between. Here the CDR3 DNA reads TGTGCCAGCAGAAGTGGCACTGAAGCTTTCTTT. Residues: CASRSGTEAFF.